The 30 T cell receptor beta chains in this list originate from one sample, sequenced in a study of shared clonotypes between healthy human individuals (dated by TCRdb to 2020 to 2022). Libraries were built with the immunoSEQ multiplex PCR assay. The table comes from immuneACCESS by way of TCRdb, which keeps in-frame sequences with V and J called. Part of the clones is missing from these tables; in studies checked, under half for an unresolved V gene and the rest for unknown reasons. The sample has about 2.3 million clones on record, approximately 93% of them singletons. 0.39% of the sample comes from the top ten. The material sequenced was naive CD4+ T cells from PBMCs. The cell subset or site label here, explained by the study, means: CD45RA+ positively selected. These receptors were taken from a man younger than 35 in good health. Some clones in this sample may be carry-over from other donors' samples.

The chain carries TRBV2 and TRBJ2-7; perhaps TRBD2 as D (6 bases). Germline CDR1 SNHLY, CDR2 FYNNEI. Trimming pared 5 bases from V and 3 bases from J, leaving 11 bases between. The CDR3 contains 13 residues. The DNA of the CDR3 is TGTGCCAGCAGTTACTGGACTATCTACGAGCAGTACTTC. Residues: CASSYWTIYEQYF. Based on the CDR3 plus reference TRBV2 and TRBJ2-7, the full variable domain is EPEVTQTPSHQVTQMGQEVILRCVPISNHLYFYWYRQILGQKVEFLVSFYNNEISEKSEIFDDQFSVERPDGSNFTLKIRSTKLEDSAMYFCASSYWTIYEQYFGPGTRLTVT.

This chain joins TRBV11-2 and TRBJ2-7, with 13 bases matching TRBD2. CDR1 is SGHAT, CDR2 FQNNGV, per germline. Trimming cost V 5 bases and J 9 bases; bases outside gene matches: 16. The CDR3 contains 17 residues. DNA for the CDR3: TGTGCCAGCAGCCCCAACGGGACTAGCGGGATCCGAAGTAGGCAGTACTTC. Translation: CASSPNGTSGIRSRQYF.

This chain uses TRBV6-5 with TRBJ1-1, with a possible D match to TRBD1 (6 bases). Trimming stripped 0 bases from V and 0 bases from J, with 11 bases between. The CDR3 consists of 16 residues. Germline CDR1 is MNHEY and CDR2 is SVGAGI. The chain's CDR3 is CASSYSSQGLNTEAFF. The CDR3 DNA sequence: TGTGCCAGCAGTTACTCGTCACAGGGCCTGAACACTGAAGCTTTCTTT.

The chain joins TRBV11-2 to TRBJ2-1; D remains ambiguous. Trimming stripped 2 bases from V and 8 bases from J, with 10 bases between. The CDR3 runs 13 residues. CDR1 and CDR2 (germline): SGHAT, FQNNGV. The CDR3 loop reads CASSLIRVDEQFF. CDR3 sequence (DNA): TGTGCCAGCAGCTTAATTAGGGTCGATGAGCAGTTCTTC. Variable domain in full (rest from reference TRBV11-2 and TRBJ2-1): EAGVAQSPRYKIIEKRQSVAFWCNPISGHATLYWYQQILGQGPKLLIQFQNNGVVDDSQLPKDRFSAERLKGVDSTLKIQPAKLEDSAVYLCASSLIRVDEQFFGPGTRLTVL.

V usage is TRBV5-1 and J usage is TRBJ1-1; 12 nucleotides match TRBD1. Looked up from germline, CDR1 is SGHRS and CDR2 is YFSETQ. Germline trimming cut 3 bases from V and 8 bases from J; bases unmatched to any gene: 5. The CDR3 loop spans 14 amino acids. The CDR3 is CASSSGTGGLEAFF. DNA for the CDR3: TGCGCCAGCAGCTCGGGGACAGGGGGCCTCGAAGCTTTCTTT.

The V gene is TRBV5-6, the J gene TRBJ2-5; D ambiguous. The end of the DNA is better explained by TRBJ2-7, so the J call may be wrong. The CDR3 runs to 14 residues. The germline V gene has CDR1 SGHDT and CDR2 YYEEEE. The CDR3 DNA reads TGTGCCAGCAGCTTGGACAGAACAGTGTACGAGCAGTACTTC. Protein: CASSLDRTVYEQYF.

Of note for this clone: One junction end disagrees with the germline gene, perhaps due to a read error. Other DNA sequences in the same sample also yield this CDR3. The chain couples TRBV5-1 to TRBJ2-5; 8 positions match TRBD2. CDR1 is SGHRS and CDR2 is YFSETQ in the germline V gene. The CDR3 is made up of 13 amino acids. This CDR3 is CASSLAGGETQYF. CDR3 in DNA: TGTGCCAGCAGCTTGGCGGGGGGCGAGACCCAGTACTTC. The entire variable domain, with the rest obtained from reference TRBV5-1 and TRBJ2-5, is as follows: KAGVTQTPRYLIKTRGQQVTLSCSPISGHRSVSWYQQTPGQGLQFLFEYFSETQRNKGNFPGRFSGRQFSNSRSEMNVSTLELGDSALYLCASSLAGGETQYFGPGTRLLVL.

The rearrangement joins TRBV5-1 to TRBJ2-2; TRBD1 aligns across 8 bases. Germline values: CDR1 SGHRS, CDR2 YFSETQ. J lost 0 bases, V lost 0 bases, and 4 bases had no gene match. This CDR3 spans 17 amino acids. In DNA, the CDR3 is TGCGCCAGCAGCTTGGACCCAGGGGGCGCGAACACCGGGGAGCTGTTTTTT. Its protein product is CASSLDPGGANTGELFF.

The rearrangement uses TRBV28 and TRBJ1-5; 11 bases fit TRBD1. The CDR3 sequence is 14 residues long. CDR1 MDHEN and CDR2 SYDVKM come from the germline V gene. V lost 4 bases to trimming and J lost 5 bases; unmatched junction nucleotides: 1. CDR3 amino acids: CASSWTGGDQPQHF. The CDR3 DNA sequence: TGTGCCAGCAGTTGGACAGGGGGCGATCAGCCCCAGCATTTT. Full variable domain (outside the CDR3, taken from reference TRBV28 and TRBJ1-5): DVKVTQSSRYLVKRTGEKVFLECVQDMDHENMFWYRQDPGLGLRLIYFSYDVKMKEKGDIPEGYSVSREKKERFSLILESASTNQTSMYLCASSWTGGDQPQHFGDGTRLSIL.

The rearrangement joins TRBV19 to TRBJ1-4; weak D call: TRBD1 (6 bases). Germline CDR1 is LNHDA and CDR2 is SQIVND (reference sequence). CDR3 size: 13 residues. V was cut by 7 bases and J by 8 bases, with 14 bases left in between. The CDR3 sequence: CASTRTEGEKLFF. The CDR3 region has the DNA TGTGCCAGTACCCGGACAGAGGGGGAAAAACTGTTTTTT.

For the CDR3, the DNA is TGTGCCAGCAGTTTTTCTTTAAGGGGGACTAGCGGGGTGATCCTAGCCAAAAACATTCAGTACTTC. Residues: CASSFSLRGTSGVILAKNIQYF. The J gene is TRBJ2-4, the V gene TRBV28; 13 bases align to TRBD2. The V and J ends lost 3 bases and 0 bases, in that order; junction bases with no gene match: 17. Germline lookup yields CDR1 MDHEN and CDR2 SYDVKM. The CDR3 is 22 residues long.

The V and J genes are TRBV19 and TRBJ1-5, with TRBD1 identical over 9 bases. The V segment lost 5 bases and the J segment 4 bases; nucleotides outside the gene matches: 9. CDR3 length: 16 amino acids. Germline CDR1 LNHDA, CDR2 SQIVND (reference sequence). Here the CDR3 DNA reads TGTGCCAGTAGTGCCCGGACAGGGGTCCTAAATCAGCCCCAGCATTTT. It specifies CASSARTGVLNQPQHF.

The rearrangement uses TRBV2 and TRBJ1-3, with D possibly being TRBD1 (5 bases). The V end was cut by 6 bases, the J end by 2 bases, with 8 bases between. Germline V gene sequence: CDR1 SNHLY, CDR2 FYNNEI. The CDR3 runs to 13 residues. This chain's CDR3 is CASRTEAGNTIYF. The DNA of the CDR3 is TGTGCCAGCAGGACAGAGGCTGGAAACACCATATATTTT.

V gene TRBV9 combines with J gene TRBJ2-7; D is unresolved. This CDR3 contains 16 residues. The germline CDR1 and CDR2 sequences are SGDLS and YYNGEE. Trimming removed 0 bases from V and 7 bases from J, with 20 bases in between. CDR3 residues: CASSVDERLFLGEQYF. The DNA for the CDR3 is TGTGCCAGCAGCGTAGATGAAAGACTCTTCTTGGGAGAGCAGTACTTC.

Note on this clone: The sample holds other DNA sequences that translate to the same CDR3. The gene calls are TRBV27 and TRBJ1-1; D remains ambiguous. Trimming shortened V by 4 bases and J by 0 bases, and 9 bases separated the two germline ends. CDR1 is MNHEY, CDR2 SMNVEV, per germline (reference sequence). The CDR3 is made up of 14 amino acids. The CDR3 region is CASSSPGMNTEAFF. For the CDR3, the DNA is TGTGCCAGCAGTTCTCCGGGCATGAACACTGAAGCTTTCTTT.

For the CDR3, the DNA is TGTGCCACCTGGGAGCAGGGAGGCCTTAATGAGCAGTTCTTC. Translation gives CATWEQGGLNEQFF. The chain carries TRBV15 and TRBJ2-1, with D possibly matching TRBD2 (6 bases). Germline V gene sequence: CDR1 LNHNV, CDR2 YYDKDF (reference sequence). With 8 bases removed from V and 7 bases from J, the gap between germline ends came to 18 bases. The CDR3 totals 14 residues. Full variable domain (remainder filled in from reference TRBV15 and TRBJ2-1): DAMVIQNPRYQVTQFGKPVTLSCSQTLNHNVMYWYQQKSSQAPKLLFHYYDKDFNNEADTPDNFQSRRPNTSFCFLDIRSPGLGDTAMYLCATWEQGGLNEQFFGPGTRLTVL.

The DNA for the CDR3 is TGTGCCAGAAGCTCCTTTAGACTAGCGGGAGTAGAGACCCAGTACTTC. It is translated as CARSSFRLAGVETQYF. This chain links TRBV5-3 with TRBJ2-5; 12 bases align to TRBD2. TRBV5-3 is flagged as an ORF with uncertain function. Losses at the gene ends were 3 bases for V and 4 bases for J; bases not matched to a gene: 7. This CDR3 is built from 16 residues.

The V call is TRBV27, the J call TRBJ2-3; a weak D match, TRBD2 (6 bases). The CDR3 contains 15 residues. V lost 6 bases and J lost 1, with 14 bases in between. Germline V lookup: CDR1 MNHEY, CDR2 SMNVEV (reference sequence). The CDR3 DNA is TGTGCCAGCAGAAAAGGGACTGGACGCACAGATACGCAGTATTTT. It codes for CASRKGTGRTDTQYF.

V is TRBV7-2 and J is TRBJ1-3; D remains ambiguous. The CDR3 is 16 residues long. In germline, CDR1 is SGHTA, CDR2 FQGNSA. V gave up 1 base and J gave up 4 bases, with 14 bases separating them. For the CDR3, the DNA is TGTGCCAGCAGCTTAGTCGGTGCTGTCGGGGGAAACACCATATATTTT. Protein sequence: CASSLVGAVGGNTIYF.

This clone was detected once. The rearrangement joins TRBV6-6 to TRBJ1-1; D might be TRBD1 (5 bases). The CDR3 sequence is 14 residues long. In germline, CDR1 is MNHNY, CDR2 SVGAGI (reference sequence). V lost 2 bases to trimming and J lost 2 bases, with 9 bases between them. The CDR3 region is CASSYNRDNTEAFF. Written as DNA, the CDR3 is TGTGCCAGCAGTTACAACCGGGACAACACTGAAGCTTTCTTT.

This clone was seen a single time. This chain uses TRBV29-1 with TRBJ2-3; 8 bases match TRBD2. Losses at the gene ends were 3 bases for V and 0 bases for J; bases not matched to a gene: 5. This CDR3 has 15 residues. Germline-derived CDR1 and CDR2 are SQVTM and ANQGSEA. In nucleotides, the CDR3 is TGCAGCGTTGAGGGGGCTAGCGGGAGCACAGATACGCAGTATTTT. Protein sequence: CSVEGASGSTDTQYF.

As regards this clone: The identical CDR3 is also encoded by other nucleotide sequences in the sample. The chain carries TRBV29-1 and TRBJ2-7, with D perhaps TRBD1 or TRBD2 (5 bases each). CDR3 length equals 12 residues. Trimming took off 4 bases at V and 0 bases at J, with 7 bases between the two ends. CDR1 is SQVTM, CDR2 ANQGSEA, per germline. CDR3 sequence: CSVAGPSYEQYF. The CDR3 DNA sequence: TGCAGCGTTGCGGGGCCCTCCTACGAGCAGTACTTC.

The genes are TRBV6-1 and TRBJ2-5; perhaps TRBD1 as D (6 bases). Germline CDR1 is MNHNS and CDR2 is SASEGT. The CDR3 contains 14 residues. V was clipped by 7 bases and J by 5 bases, with 17 bases between them. In DNA, the CDR3 is TGTGCCAGCACGGTACAGGGATCTTCGGAGACCCAGTACTTC. Residues: CASTVQGSSETQYF.

The CDR3 is CASSLGQGSNYGYTF. As DNA, the CDR3 is TGTGCCAGCAGCCTCGGACAGGGTTCTAACTATGGCTACACCTTC. The J gene is TRBJ1-2, the V gene TRBV5-4; 8 bases map to TRBD1. V was pared by 4 bases and J by 0 bases, with 5 bases of the junction left unmatched. CDR1 is SGHNT and CDR2 is YYREEE in the germline V gene (reference sequence). The CDR3 is 15 residues long. Full variable domain (missing parts from reference TRBV5-4 and TRBJ1-2): ETGVTQSPTHLIKTRGQQVTLRCSSQSGHNTVSWYQQALGQGPQFIFQYYREEENGRGNFPPRFSGLQFPNYSSELNVNALELDDSALYLCASSLGQGSNYGYTFGSGTRLTVV.

The chain uses TRBV29-1 and TRBJ2-7; the D is unclear. The CDR3 totals 14 residues. The V gene's germline CDR1 is SQVTM and CDR2 ANQGSEA. Trimming left V 7 bases short and J 0 bases short, with 16 bases between. CDR3 bases: TGCAGCGCCCCACAGCCCAGTCTCTCCTACGAGCAGTACTTC. This encodes CSAPQPSLSYEQYF.

This clone came up a few times. DNA for the CDR3: TGTGCCAGCAGTATTACGGGATGGGAGCTGTTTTTT. This encodes CASSITGWELFF. This chain links TRBV2 with TRBJ2-2; D possibly corresponds to TRBD2 (5 bases). Looked up from germline, CDR1 is SNHLY and CDR2 is FYNNEI. V was trimmed by 5 bases and J by 9 bases, leaving 10 bases between them. The CDR3 has 12 residues.

V and J are TRBV7-8 and TRBJ2-1; maybe TRBD1 (6 bases). V lost 3 bases to trimming and J lost 4 bases, with 13 bases between them. The V gene's germline CDR1 is SGHVS and CDR2 FQNEAQ. The CDR3 runs to 15 residues. The CDR3 here is CASSLMGTLYNEQFF. The CDR3 DNA reads TGTGCCAGCAGCTTGATGGGGACACTATACAATGAGCAGTTCTTC.

In the case of this clone: Other DNA sequences in the same sample also yield this CDR3. This chain links TRBV7-6 with TRBJ1-1, with D perhaps matching TRBD1 (5 bases). Germline V CDR1 and CDR2: SGHVS, FNYEAQ. This CDR3 contains 13 residues. V was shortened by 1 base and J by 3 bases, with 6 bases between the two germline ends. For the CDR3, the DNA is TGTGCCAGCAGCTTAGGACAGTACACTGAAGCTTTCTTT. Its translation: CASSLGQYTEAFF.

The genes are TRBV19 and TRBJ1-2; D call uncertain. This CDR3 region has 15 residues. Trimming pared 3 bases from V and 0 bases from J, leaving 11 bases between. In germline, CDR1 is LNHDA, CDR2 SQIVND (reference sequence). The CDR3: CASSIGSTPNYGYTF. The CDR3 DNA is TGTGCCAGTAGTATTGGCAGCACCCCTAACTATGGCTACACCTTC. The whole variable domain, remainder taken from reference TRBV19 and TRBJ1-2, is DGGITQSPKYLFRKEGQNVTLSCEQNLNHDAMYWYRQDPGQGLRLIYYSQIVNDFQKGDIAEGYSVSREKKESFPLTVTSAQKNPTAFYLCASSIGSTPNYGYTFGSGTRLTVV.

About this clone: A junction end diverges from the germline sequence, so it may reflect a read error. The chain has TRBV19 and TRBJ2-1; TRBD1 or TRBD2 may be the D gene (5 bases each). Germline V CDR1 and CDR2: LNHDA, SQIVND (reference sequence). CDR3 length: 15 residues. CDR3 in amino acids: CASSIRDEPYNGQFF. CDR3 DNA: TGTGCCAGTAGTATCCGGGACGAGCCCTACAATGGGCAGTTCTTC. The full variable domain, rest sourced from reference TRBV19 and TRBJ2-1, is DGGITQSPKYLFRKEGQNVTLSCEQNLNHDAMYWYRQDPGQGLRLIYYSQIVNDFQKGDIAEGYSVSREKKESFPLTVTSAQKNPTAFYLCASSIRDEPYNGQFFGPGTRLTVL.